This TCR beta chain appears in the sequencing data of a study of T cell repertoires in cytomegalovirus infection. Each CDR3 protein gets one entry after TCRdb re-called the reads with MiXCR. The table shows under 100,000 distinct CDR3 sequences, with less than 4.5% occurring only once. The germline CDR1 and CDR2 sequences are MDHEN and SYDVKM. V lost 7 bases, J lost 8 bases, and 13 bases stayed unmatched. The CDR3 sequence is 15 residues long. This clonotype was seen ten or more times. Sequences were obtained from PBMCs. This TCR derives from a human donor in good health (CMV status not recorded). Some clones in this sample may be carry-over from other donors' samples. The genes are TRBV28 and TRBJ2-1; 8 bases map to TRBD1. This CDR3 reads CASTPPGQAIHEQFF. The CDR3 bases are TGTGCCAGCACCCCCCCGGGACAGGCTATACATGAGCAGTTCTTC.